These T cell receptor beta chains were read from a single sample in a study of control samples from healthy donors and cancer patients. Clones were read by immunoSEQ multiplex PCR, and TCRdb kept only the in-frame ones, dropping some. Of 190,000 or so clones in the sample, about 93% were seen once. Source material: blood. These TCRs come from a man in his late teens or twenties in good health. CDR3s include the opening cysteine and the closing phenylalanine or tryptophan. A D gene is named only where the DNA matches it firmly. The size of a clone is reported for some rows only, either as once, few or many, or as a class for expanded clones.

D	size	V	J	DNA	CDR3
TRBD2	.	TRBV9	TRBJ2-3	TGTGCCAGCAGCGTAGAAGGGACTAGCGGCAATACGCAGTATTTT	CASSVEGTSGNTQYF
.	.	TRBV6-5	TRBJ1-1	TGTGCCACCGTACGGGGATGGGATACTGAAGCTTTCTTT	CATVRGWDTEAFF
.	once	TRBV5-1	TRBJ1-1	TGCGCCAGCAGCTTGGAAGTTCGGCGAGAGAACACTGAAGCTTTCTTT	CASSLEVRRENTEAFF
TRBD1	.	TRBV5-1	TRBJ2-7	TGCGCCAGCAGCTCAACAGGGGTCCCCTCCTACGAGCAGTACTTC	CASSSTGVPSYEQYF
.	.	TRBV30	TRBJ1-1	TGTGCATCAGCCCCCTTTTGGACAGAGTTGAACACTGAAGCTTTCTTT	CASAPFWTELNTEAFF
TRBD2	.	TRBV7-2	TRBJ2-3	TGTGCCAGCAGCCCCCTAACTAGCGGGGGGCAGTATTTT	CASSPLTSGGQYF
.	.	TRBV28	TRBJ1-1	TGTGCCAGCAGACAGAACACTGAAGCTTTCTTT	CASRQNTEAFF
TRBD2	.	TRBV7-8	TRBJ2-4	TGTGCCAGCAGCTTAGGGTCGAATAGCGGGCTTAGGGCCAAAAACATTCAGTACTTC	CASSLGSNSGLRAKNIQYF
TRBD1	.	TRBV7-9	TRBJ2-7	TGTGCCAGCAGCCATCCGGGACAGGGGACATACGAGCAGTACTTC	CASSHPGQGTYEQYF
TRBD2	.	TRBV30	TRBJ2-2	TGTGCCTGCCCGACTAGCGGGGGGGCCCTAAGCACCGGGGAGCTGTTTTTT	CACPTSGGALSTGELFF
.	few	TRBV7-2	TRBJ1-6	TGTGCCAGCAGCTTAGGACAACTAAGCTCCTATAATTCACCCCTCCACTTT	CASSLGQLSSYNSPLHF
.	.	TRBV28	TRBJ1-5	TGTGCCAGCAGCGAAACAGGGAGCAATCAGCCCCAGCATTTT	CASSETGSNQPQHF
TRBD1	.	TRBV5-8	TRBJ1-5	TGTGCCAGCAGTCCGACAGGGGGCGGCAATCAGCCCCAGCATTTT	CASSPTGGGNQPQHF
TRBD1	.	TRBV2	TRBJ2-3	TGTGCCAGCAACAGGGGCACCCAGGATACGCAGTATTTT	CASNRGTQDTQYF
.	.	TRBV7-9	TRBJ2-3	TGTGCCAGCAGGCCGGGGGCAGGGTTTTCAGATACGCAGTATTTT	CASRPGAGFSDTQYF
TRBD1	.	TRBV9	TRBJ2-7	TGTGCCAGCAGCGTAGAGGGGACAGGGGGCCGCGAGCAGTACTTC	CASSVEGTGGREQYF
.	.	TRBV12-3/TRBV12-4	TRBJ1-1	TGTGCCAGCAGTCTTGAGCGGGGCACTGAAGCTTTCTTT	CASSLERGTEAFF
TRBD2	once	TRBV6-1	TRBJ2-5	TGTGCCAGCAGTGAGGGACTAGCGGGGGCGGTGACCCAGTACTTC	CASSEGLAGAVTQYF
.	.	TRBV4-1	TRBJ2-5	TGCGCCAGCAGCCAAGTGGGTTTTGTAGAGACCCAGTACTTC	CASSQVGFVETQYF
.	few	TRBV3-1/TRBV3-2	TRBJ1-6	TGTGCCAGCAGCCAAATGACGGGACCACCCCTCCACTTT	CASSQMTGPPLHF
.	.	TRBV18	TRBJ2-5	TGTGCCAGCTCACCACAGGGCCGTGAGACCCAGTACTTC	CASSPQGRETQYF
.	once	TRBV12-3/TRBV12-4	TRBJ1-1	TGTGCCAGCAGGCTAGGTGGCAGCCAAGCTTTCTTT	CASRLGGSQAFF
.	.	TRBV24-1	TRBJ1-1	TGTGCCACCAGTCGGGGTACTGAAGCTTTCTTT	CATSRGTEAFF
.	.	TRBV29-1	TRBJ1-2	TGCAGCGCCCAGGCAGACACCTATGGCTACACCTTC	CSAQADTYGYTF
TRBD1	.	TRBV4-1	TRBJ2-2	TGCGCCAGCAGCCTTAGAGAGGGGGCGGCCACCGGGGAGCTGTTTTTT	CASSLREGAATGELFF
.	.	TRBV6-5	TRBJ1-1	TGTGCCAGCAGTTTGGCAGGCCCCAGCGCTGAAGCTTTCTTT	CASSLAGPSAEAFF